This is a list of T cell receptor beta chains from one sample in a study of lung T cells in sarcoidosis with Löfgren's syndrome. TCRdb re-called the reads with MiXCR, one entry per CDR3 protein. The sample consists of some 19,000 distinct CDR3 sequences, roughly a fifth of them appearing once. The sample consisted of CD4+ T cells from bronchoalveolar lavage. The receptors stem from a human donor with sarcoidosis (Löfgren's syndrome or another form), or a control subject (not recorded which). Each CDR3 is given with its conserved first and last residue. A D gene is named only where the DNA matches it firmly. Size values are once, few and many counts, or a class for expanded clones, and some rows have none.

CDR3nt: TGTGCCACCAGCACCTTGGGACTAGCGGACTCTGTGGCCAAAAACATTCAGTACTTC
CDR3aa: CATSTLGLADSVAKNIQYF
v_gene: TRBV15
j_gene: TRBJ2-4
abundance: medium-sized
d_gene: TRBD2

CDR3nt: TGTGCCAGCAGCGACAGGTATCAGCCCCAGCATTTT
CDR3aa: CASSDRYQPQHF
v_gene: TRBV7-2
j_gene: TRBJ1-5
abundance: many
d_gene: -

CDR3nt: TGTGCCAGCAGTGGGGACCGAGCCTGCGAGCAGTACTTC
CDR3aa: CASSGDRACEQYF
v_gene: TRBV2
j_gene: TRBJ2-7
abundance: -
d_gene: -

CDR3nt: TGTGCCAGCAGTTTTGGACGGAGGGCGCGTACTGAGACCCAGTACTTC
CDR3aa: CASSFGRRARTETQYF
v_gene: TRBV28
j_gene: TRBJ2-5
abundance: -
d_gene: -

CDR3nt: TGCGCCGGCAGCTCCCGCCAGGGCACAGATACGCAGTATTTT
CDR3aa: CAGSSRQGTDTQYF
v_gene: TRBV5-1
j_gene: TRBJ2-3
abundance: -
d_gene: -

CDR3nt: TGCAGTGCCGCTGGGATCAGCTCTGGAAACACCATATATTTT
CDR3aa: CSAAGISSGNTIYF
v_gene: TRBV20-1
j_gene: TRBJ1-3
abundance: medium-sized
d_gene: -

CDR3nt: TGCAGTGCTAGAGGGAACCCAGCGGGAGAGACCCAGTACTTC
CDR3aa: CSARGNPAGETQYF
v_gene: TRBV20-1
j_gene: TRBJ2-5
abundance: many
d_gene: -

CDR3nt: TGCGCCAGCAGCCAAGCTAGACTAGCGGGACCAGCACTTCGGAATGAGCAGTTCTTC
CDR3aa: CASSQARLAGPALRNEQFF
v_gene: TRBV4-1
j_gene: TRBJ2-1
abundance: -
d_gene: TRBD2

CDR3nt: TGTGCCAGCAGTGCCTTTGCGGGGGGCAGAAGCAATCAGCCCCAGCATTTT
CDR3aa: CASSAFAGGRSNQPQHF
v_gene: TRBV28
j_gene: TRBJ1-5
abundance: many
d_gene: -

CDR3nt: TGCAGTGCTAGCCTCAGGAGTTCCTACAATGAGCAGTTCTTC
CDR3aa: CSASLRSSYNEQFF
v_gene: TRBV20-1
j_gene: TRBJ2-1
abundance: many
d_gene: -

CDR3nt: TGTGCCAGCAGTCAAGGGTCATTAGGAGCTTTCTTT
CDR3aa: CASSQGSLGAFF
v_gene: TRBV25-1
j_gene: TRBJ1-1
abundance: medium-sized
d_gene: -

CDR3nt: TGCAGCGTTAAGATCGACCTTTCCACCTACGAGCAGTACTTC
CDR3aa: CSVKIDLSTYEQYF
v_gene: TRBV29-1
j_gene: TRBJ2-7
abundance: -
d_gene: -

CDR3nt: TGTGCCAGCAGCTTATCATACAATCAGCCCCAGCATTTT
CDR3aa: CASSLSYNQPQHF
v_gene: TRBV7-2
j_gene: TRBJ1-5
abundance: many
d_gene: -

CDR3nt: TGCAGTGCCTATCCGCTCCGACCTACGGAAGAGACCCAGTACTTC
CDR3aa: CSAYPLRPTEETQYF
v_gene: TRBV20-1
j_gene: TRBJ2-5
abundance: many
d_gene: -

CDR3nt: TGTGCCAGCAGCCCCTCCGGGACTAGCTCCTACGAGCAGTACTTC
CDR3aa: CASSPSGTSSYEQYF
v_gene: TRBV7-2
j_gene: TRBJ2-7
abundance: many
d_gene: TRBD2

CDR3nt: TGTGCCAGCAGTTACGCGGGCGAGCAGTACTTC
CDR3aa: CASSYAGEQYF
v_gene: TRBV6-6
j_gene: TRBJ2-7
abundance: medium-sized
d_gene: -

CDR3nt: TGTGCCAGCAGTGTCAGGTTTTACAATGAGCAGTTCTTC
CDR3aa: CASSVRFYNEQFF
v_gene: TRBV2
j_gene: TRBJ2-1
abundance: -
d_gene: -

CDR3nt: TGTGCCATCAGTGAGATGCCAGGCGGACAAGTAACCTACGAGCAGTACTTC
CDR3aa: CAISEMPGGQVTYEQYF
v_gene: TRBV10-3
j_gene: TRBJ2-7
abundance: -
d_gene: -

CDR3nt: TGCAGTGCTAGAGACTTCACCCTAGGGGCCGGAGATGCGCAGTATTTT
CDR3aa: CSARDFTLGAGDAQYF
v_gene: TRBV20-1
j_gene: TRBJ2-3
abundance: few
d_gene: -

CDR3nt: TGTGCCAGCAGCTCTAGACTAGCCCTACAGAGTACGCAGTATTTT
CDR3aa: CASSSRLALQSTQYF
v_gene: TRBV7-8
j_gene: TRBJ2-3
abundance: many
d_gene: TRBD2

CDR3nt: TGCAGCGTCGTAGGAAATGAGCAGTTCTTC
CDR3aa: CSVVGNEQFF
v_gene: TRBV29-1
j_gene: TRBJ2-1
abundance: many
d_gene: -

CDR3nt: TGTGCCAGCCGGTCGGCGGGAGGGCCCCATGAGCAGTTCTTC
CDR3aa: CASRSAGGPHEQFF
v_gene: TRBV5-4
j_gene: TRBJ2-1
abundance: -
d_gene: TRBD2

CDR3nt: TGCAGTGCTAGACCTCCAGACAGGTGGGTCGAACAGCCCCAGCATTTT
CDR3aa: CSARPPDRWVEQPQHF
v_gene: TRBV20-1
j_gene: TRBJ1-5
abundance: medium-sized
d_gene: -

CDR3nt: TGCAGTGCTAGAGATACTAGCGGGAGGGCAGGTTGGAATGAGCAGTTCTTC
CDR3aa: CSARDTSGRAGWNEQFF
v_gene: TRBV20-1
j_gene: TRBJ2-1
abundance: many
d_gene: TRBD2

CDR3nt: TGTGCCAGCAGCTTGGGACTTCAAGAGACCCAGTACTTC
CDR3aa: CASSLGLQETQYF
v_gene: TRBV7-8
j_gene: TRBJ2-5
abundance: many
d_gene: -

CDR3nt: TGTGCCAGCAGTTTTGCAGAAAACTATGGCTACACCTTC
CDR3aa: CASSFAENYGYTF
v_gene: TRBV12-3/TRBV12-4
j_gene: TRBJ1-2
abundance: many
d_gene: -

CDR3nt: TGTGCCAGCAGTCTGAGGGGCGGTTCCACTGAAGCTTTCTTT
CDR3aa: CASSLRGGSTEAFF
v_gene: TRBV28
j_gene: TRBJ1-1
abundance: medium-sized
d_gene: -

CDR3nt: TGCGCCAGCAGCTTGACGGGCGACTACGAGCAGTACTTC
CDR3aa: CASSLTGDYEQYF
v_gene: TRBV5-1
j_gene: TRBJ2-7
abundance: -
d_gene: -

CDR3nt: TGCGCCAGCAGCTTGGGGTTGGCTAGCGGGAGCATGCACAATGAGCAGTTCTTC
CDR3aa: CASSLGLASGSMHNEQFF
v_gene: TRBV5-1
j_gene: TRBJ2-1
abundance: many
d_gene: TRBD2

CDR3nt: TGCGTCAGCAGCTTGGAGGGGCTTAAGACGGGTGAGCAGTTCTTC
CDR3aa: CVSSLEGLKTGEQFF
v_gene: TRBV5-1
j_gene: TRBJ2-1
abundance: -
d_gene: -

CDR3nt: TGCAGTGCGCGAGATAGGGTGCAGGCCTACAATGAGCAGTTCTTC
CDR3aa: CSARDRVQAYNEQFF
v_gene: TRBV20-1
j_gene: TRBJ2-1
abundance: -
d_gene: -

CDR3nt: TGTGCCAGTAGTAGACTAGCGGGAGGCCTCCGGAGGAGCAATGAGCAGTTCTTC
CDR3aa: CASSRLAGGLRRSNEQFF
v_gene: TRBV19
j_gene: TRBJ2-1
abundance: -
d_gene: TRBD2

CDR3nt: TGTGCCAGCAGTTTTCCCTCTCGGACAAGGACCAATCAGCCCCAGCATTTT
CDR3aa: CASSFPSRTRTNQPQHF
v_gene: TRBV28
j_gene: TRBJ1-5
abundance: medium-sized
d_gene: -

CDR3nt: TGCAGCGTTGTACCCCCGCAGGGACGCTATGGCTACACCTTC
CDR3aa: CSVVPPQGRYGYTF
v_gene: TRBV29-1
j_gene: TRBJ1-2
abundance: -
d_gene: -

CDR3nt: TGCAGCGCTGGGACAGGAGCGAACACCGGGGAGCTGTTTTTT
CDR3aa: CSAGTGANTGELFF
v_gene: TRBV29-1
j_gene: TRBJ2-2
abundance: many
d_gene: TRBD1

CDR3nt: TGTGCCAGCAGCGCCCACCTAGGGGGGAACACTGAAGCTTTCTTT
CDR3aa: CASSAHLGGNTEAFF
v_gene: TRBV9
j_gene: TRBJ1-1
abundance: -
d_gene: -

CDR3nt: TGTGCCAGCAGCGGGCGCCGGGACAGGTCCAGGGGCAATGAGCAGTTCTTC
CDR3aa: CASSGRRDRSRGNEQFF
v_gene: TRBV7-8
j_gene: TRBJ2-1
abundance: many
d_gene: TRBD1

CDR3nt: TGTGCCAGCAGTTTACAGGGTTTAAGGGAAAAACTGTTTTTT
CDR3aa: CASSLQGLREKLFF
v_gene: TRBV12-3/TRBV12-4
j_gene: TRBJ1-4
abundance: many
d_gene: -

CDR3nt: TGTGCCAGCCGACGATGGGGGCAGGACGAGCAGTACTTC
CDR3aa: CASRRWGQDEQYF
v_gene: TRBV6-1
j_gene: TRBJ2-7
abundance: medium-sized
d_gene: -

CDR3nt: TGTGCCAGCAGTCAGACAGGGGGCACAGATACGCAGTATTTT
CDR3aa: CASSQTGGTDTQYF
v_gene: TRBV12-3/TRBV12-4
j_gene: TRBJ2-3
abundance: few
d_gene: TRBD1

CDR3nt: TGTGCCAGCAGCCCTCGGACAGGGGGTGGTGAGCAGTACTTC
CDR3aa: CASSPRTGGGEQYF
v_gene: TRBV7-6
j_gene: TRBJ2-7
abundance: -
d_gene: TRBD1

CDR3nt: TGTGCCAGCAGTTTCCGAGAGACCCAGTACTTC
CDR3aa: CASSFRETQYF
v_gene: TRBV6-1
j_gene: TRBJ2-5
abundance: many
d_gene: -

CDR3nt: TGTGCCACTTACGACAGGGGTCTTAACTATGGCTACACCTTC
CDR3aa: CATYDRGLNYGYTF
v_gene: TRBV19
j_gene: TRBJ1-2
abundance: many
d_gene: TRBD1

CDR3nt: TGTGCCAGCAGTTCCTACTTTGATTACAGGTCTAGCAATCAGCCCCAGCATTTT
CDR3aa: CASSSYFDYRSSNQPQHF
v_gene: TRBV28
j_gene: TRBJ1-5
abundance: many
d_gene: -

CDR3nt: TGTGCCAGCAGTGACCCGGGACGGCCAGATACGCAGTATTTT
CDR3aa: CASSDPGRPDTQYF
v_gene: TRBV6-4
j_gene: TRBJ2-3
abundance: many
d_gene: -

CDR3nt: TGCAGTGCAACCTGGGGGGTAAAAGAGACCCAGTACTTC
CDR3aa: CSATWGVKETQYF
v_gene: TRBV20-1
j_gene: TRBJ2-5
abundance: many
d_gene: -

CDR3nt: TGTGCCAGCAGCTTAGAAAGCACAGATACGCAGTATTTT
CDR3aa: CASSLESTDTQYF
v_gene: TRBV7-2
j_gene: TRBJ2-3
abundance: many
d_gene: -